Listed here is a single TCR beta chain. J lost 8 bases, V lost 5 bases, and 7 bases had no gene match. CDR1 and CDR2 (germline): LNHDA, SQIVND (reference sequence). The CDR3 length is 14 residues. Original methodology: Estimated nucleated cell counts came from reference gene primer amplification. TCRdb's table, derived via immunoSEQ multiplex PCR, lists solely in-frame clones and lacks some. V, J and clone size were drawn from that table, and D and trimming were deduced from the DNA. The sample shows 15,000 to 20,000 clones, around 82% of them seen only once. The data belong to a study of blood T cell repertoires in COVID-19. Study overall: From the United States, Italy and Spain came samples of acute and convalescent COVID-19. PBMCs, B-cell-depleted T cells, or T cells were the source of the cDNA or gDNA that made up the material.

This receptor was obtained from a man aged 35 to 55 with active or convalescent COVID-19. The J gene is TRBJ2-1, the V gene TRBV19; 9 bases map to TRBD2. The sample was peripheral blood. The CDR3 DNA follows: TGTGCCAGTAGTCAGGGACTAGCTAACCATGAGCAGTTCTTC. Encoded protein: CASSQGLANHEQFF.